The clone carrying this TCR beta chain was picked up a small number of times. What it binds is unknown. The germline V gene has CDR1 SGHDT and CDR2 YYEEEE. V was cut by 3 bases and J by 7 bases, with 17 bases left in between. This CDR3 comprises 16 residues. The entry originates in a study of identical twins. Study results and caveats: Not following the same donors, the study drew its conclusions from cross-sectional statistical analysis.

Addition of a universal primer site occurred through template switching, and cDNA carried unique molecular identifiers. TCRdb reprocessed the 5' RACE reads with MiXCR, giving one entry per CDR3 protein. Of roughly 1,500,000 distinct CDR3 sequences listed, 32% are singletons. Every one of the donors was a healthy Caucasian. V is TRBV5-6 and J is TRBJ1-6; no clear D gene. Sequenced sample: cord blood. This receptor was taken from a newborn girl in good health. The CDR3 nucleotides read TGTGCCAGCAGCTCCCCTTTGGGAAACTTAAATTCACCCCTCCACTTT. Residues: CASSSPLGNLNSPLHF.